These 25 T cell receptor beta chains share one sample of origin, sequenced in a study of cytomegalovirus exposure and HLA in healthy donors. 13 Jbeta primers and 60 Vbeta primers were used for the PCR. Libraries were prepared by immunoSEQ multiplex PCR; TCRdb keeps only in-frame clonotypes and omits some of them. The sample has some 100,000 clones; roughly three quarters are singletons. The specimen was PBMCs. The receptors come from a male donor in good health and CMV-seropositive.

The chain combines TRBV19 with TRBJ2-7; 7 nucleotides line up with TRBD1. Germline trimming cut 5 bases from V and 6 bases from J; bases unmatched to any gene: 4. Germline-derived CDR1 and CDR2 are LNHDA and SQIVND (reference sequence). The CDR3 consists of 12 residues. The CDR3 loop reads CASSQRTGEQYF. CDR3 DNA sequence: TGTGCCAGTAGTCAACGGACAGGCGAGCAGTACTTC.

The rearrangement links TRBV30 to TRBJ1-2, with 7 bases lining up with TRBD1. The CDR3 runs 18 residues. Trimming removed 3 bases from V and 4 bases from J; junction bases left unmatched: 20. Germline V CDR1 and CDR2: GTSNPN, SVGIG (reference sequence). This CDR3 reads CAWSVGFPTGRLPYGYTF. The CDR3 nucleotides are TGTGCCTGGAGCGTGGGGTTTCCGACAGGGAGGCTTCCCTATGGCTACACCTTC.

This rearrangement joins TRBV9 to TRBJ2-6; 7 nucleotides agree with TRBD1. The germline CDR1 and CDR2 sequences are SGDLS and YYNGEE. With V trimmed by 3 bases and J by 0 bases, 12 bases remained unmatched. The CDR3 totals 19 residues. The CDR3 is CASSDARDRVFSGANVLTF. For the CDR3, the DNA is TGTGCCAGCAGCGACGCCCGGGACAGAGTATTCTCTGGGGCCAACGTCCTGACTTTC.

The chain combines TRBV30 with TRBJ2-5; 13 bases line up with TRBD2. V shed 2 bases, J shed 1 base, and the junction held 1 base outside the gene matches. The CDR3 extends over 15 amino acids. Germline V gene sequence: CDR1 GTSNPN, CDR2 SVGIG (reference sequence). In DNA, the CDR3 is TGTGCCTGGAGTCGACTAGCGGGGGGCCAAGAGACCCAGTACTTC. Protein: CAWSRLAGGQETQYF.

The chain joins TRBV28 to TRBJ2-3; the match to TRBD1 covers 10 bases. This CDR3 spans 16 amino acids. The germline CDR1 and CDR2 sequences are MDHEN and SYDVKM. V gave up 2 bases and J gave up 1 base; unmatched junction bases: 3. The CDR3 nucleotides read TGTGCCAGCAGTTTAGCCGGGACAGGGGGCACAGATACGCAGTATTTT. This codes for CASSLAGTGGTDTQYF.

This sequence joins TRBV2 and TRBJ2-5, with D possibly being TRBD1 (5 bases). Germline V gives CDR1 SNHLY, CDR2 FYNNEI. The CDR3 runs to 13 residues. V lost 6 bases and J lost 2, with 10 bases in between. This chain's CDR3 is CASRVTAQETQYF. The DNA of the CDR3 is TGTGCCAGCAGAGTGACAGCACAAGAGACCCAGTACTTC.

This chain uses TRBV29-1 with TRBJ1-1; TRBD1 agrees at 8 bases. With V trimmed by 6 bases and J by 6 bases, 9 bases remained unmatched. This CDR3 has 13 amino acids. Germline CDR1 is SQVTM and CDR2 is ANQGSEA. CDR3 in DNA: TGCAGCGTGGGCAGGGGGCGCGGGGCTGAAGCTTTCTTT. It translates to CSVGRGRGAEAFF.

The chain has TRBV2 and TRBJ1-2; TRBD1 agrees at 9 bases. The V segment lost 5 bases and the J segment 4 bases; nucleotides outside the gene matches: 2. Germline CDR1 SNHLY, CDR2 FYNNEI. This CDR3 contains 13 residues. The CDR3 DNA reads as TGTGCCAGCAGTACAGGGGGCGCCTATGGCTACACCTTC. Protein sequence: CASSTGGAYGYTF.

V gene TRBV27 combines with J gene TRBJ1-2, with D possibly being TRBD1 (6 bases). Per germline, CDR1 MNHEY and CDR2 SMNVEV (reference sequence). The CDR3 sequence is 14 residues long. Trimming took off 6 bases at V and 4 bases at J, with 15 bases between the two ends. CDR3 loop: CASRKDRRPYGYTF. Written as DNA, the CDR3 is TGTGCCAGCAGAAAGGACAGAAGACCCTATGGCTACACCTTC.

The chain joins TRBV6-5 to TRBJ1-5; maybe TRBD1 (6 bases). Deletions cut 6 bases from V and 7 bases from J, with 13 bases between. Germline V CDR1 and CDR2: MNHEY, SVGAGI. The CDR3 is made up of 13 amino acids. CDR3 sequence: CASRAGDGQPQHF. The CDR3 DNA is TGTGCCAGCAGGGCAGGGGATGGCCAGCCCCAGCATTTT.

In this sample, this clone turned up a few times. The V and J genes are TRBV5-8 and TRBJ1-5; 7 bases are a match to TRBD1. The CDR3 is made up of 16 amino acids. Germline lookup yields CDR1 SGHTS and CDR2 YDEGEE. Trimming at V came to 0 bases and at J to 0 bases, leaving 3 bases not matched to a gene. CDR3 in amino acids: CASSLETGHSNQPQHF. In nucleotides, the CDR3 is TGTGCCAGCAGCTTGGAGACAGGGCATAGCAATCAGCCCCAGCATTTT.

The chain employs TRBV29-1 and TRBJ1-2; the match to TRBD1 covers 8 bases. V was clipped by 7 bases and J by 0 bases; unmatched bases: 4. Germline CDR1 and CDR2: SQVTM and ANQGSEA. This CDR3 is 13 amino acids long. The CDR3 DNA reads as TGCAGCGCAGGGACAGGCTCTAACTATGGCTACACCTTC. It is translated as CSAGTGSNYGYTF.

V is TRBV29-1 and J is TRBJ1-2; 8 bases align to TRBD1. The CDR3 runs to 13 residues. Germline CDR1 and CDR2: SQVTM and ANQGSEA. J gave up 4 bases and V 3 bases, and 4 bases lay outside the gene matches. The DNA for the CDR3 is TGCAGCGTTGACAGGGGGCGCGCCTATGGCTACACCTTC. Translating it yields CSVDRGRAYGYTF.

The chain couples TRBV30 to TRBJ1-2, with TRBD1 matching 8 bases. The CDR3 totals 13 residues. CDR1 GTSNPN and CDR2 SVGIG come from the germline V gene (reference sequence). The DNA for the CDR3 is TGTGCACGGACAGGGCAGTTCAACTATGGCTACACCTTC. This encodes CARTGQFNYGYTF.

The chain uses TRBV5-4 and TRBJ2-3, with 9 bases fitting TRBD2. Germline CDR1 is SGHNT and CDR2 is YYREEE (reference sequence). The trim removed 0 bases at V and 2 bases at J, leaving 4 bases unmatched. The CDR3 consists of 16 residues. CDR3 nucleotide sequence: TGTGCCAGCAGCTTGGGAGAGCGGGGGGCCACAGATACGCAGTATTTT. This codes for CASSLGERGATDTQYF. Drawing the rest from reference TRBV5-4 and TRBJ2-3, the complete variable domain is ETGVTQSPTHLIKTRGQQVTLRCSSQSGHNTVSWYQQALGQGPQFIFQYYREEENGRGNFPPRFSGLQFPNYSSELNVNALELDDSALYLCASSLGERGATDTQYFGPGTRLTVL.

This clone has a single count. The CDR3 loop reads CASSLEQTNTGELFF. The CDR3 DNA sequence: TGCGCCAGCAGCTTGGAACAGACGAACACCGGGGAGCTGTTTTTT. The V call is TRBV5-1, the J call TRBJ2-2; D is unresolved. The CDR3 spans 15 residues. CDR1 SGHRS and CDR2 YFSETQ come from the germline V gene. V was cut by 0 bases and J by 0 bases, with 6 bases left in between.

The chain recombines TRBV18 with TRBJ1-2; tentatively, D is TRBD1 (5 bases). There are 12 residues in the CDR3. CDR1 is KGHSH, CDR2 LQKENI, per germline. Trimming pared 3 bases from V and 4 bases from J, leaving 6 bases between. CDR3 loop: CASSPQGYGYTF. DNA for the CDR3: TGTGCCAGCTCACCCCAGGGCTATGGCTACACCTTC.

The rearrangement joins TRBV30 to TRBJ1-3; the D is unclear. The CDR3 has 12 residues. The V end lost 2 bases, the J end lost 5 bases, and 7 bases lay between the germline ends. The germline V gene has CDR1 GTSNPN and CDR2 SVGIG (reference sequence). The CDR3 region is CAWSNSRNTIYF. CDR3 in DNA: TGTGCCTGGAGTAACAGCCGAAACACCATATATTTT.

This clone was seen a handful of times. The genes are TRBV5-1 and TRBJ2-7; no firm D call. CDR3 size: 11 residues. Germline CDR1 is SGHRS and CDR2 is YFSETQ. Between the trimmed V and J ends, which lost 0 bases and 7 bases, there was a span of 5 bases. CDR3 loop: CASSLDAEQYF. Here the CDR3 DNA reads TGCGCCAGCAGCTTGGATGCGGAGCAGTACTTC.

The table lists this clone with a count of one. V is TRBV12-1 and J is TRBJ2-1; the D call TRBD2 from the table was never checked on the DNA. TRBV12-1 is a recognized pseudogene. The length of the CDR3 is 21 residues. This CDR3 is CASSCRDGLAHRGCGVNEQFF. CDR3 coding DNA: TGTGCCAGCAGCTGCCGCGATGGGCTAGCCCACCGAGGGTGTGGTGTCAATGAGCAGTTCTTC.

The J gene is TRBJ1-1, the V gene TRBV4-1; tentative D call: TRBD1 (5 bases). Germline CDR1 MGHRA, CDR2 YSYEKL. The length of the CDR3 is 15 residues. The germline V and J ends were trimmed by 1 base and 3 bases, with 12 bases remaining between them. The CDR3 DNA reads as TGCGCCAGCAGCCAAGGGGGCAACGAGCACACTGAAGCTTTCTTT. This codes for CASSQGGNEHTEAFF.

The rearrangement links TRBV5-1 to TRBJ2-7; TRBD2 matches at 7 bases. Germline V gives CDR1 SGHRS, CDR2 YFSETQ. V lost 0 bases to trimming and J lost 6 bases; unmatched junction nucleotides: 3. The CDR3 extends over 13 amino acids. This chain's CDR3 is CASSLAGGSEQYF. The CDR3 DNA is TGCGCCAGCAGCTTGGCCGGGGGGTCCGAGCAGTACTTC.

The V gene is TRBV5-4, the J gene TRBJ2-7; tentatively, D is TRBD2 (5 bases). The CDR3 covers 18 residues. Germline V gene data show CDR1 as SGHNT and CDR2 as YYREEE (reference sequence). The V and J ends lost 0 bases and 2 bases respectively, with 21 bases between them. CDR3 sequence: CASSLDSDTSIFPYEQYF. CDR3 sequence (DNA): TGTGCCAGCAGCTTGGACAGCGATACTAGTATCTTCCCCTACGAGCAGTACTTC.

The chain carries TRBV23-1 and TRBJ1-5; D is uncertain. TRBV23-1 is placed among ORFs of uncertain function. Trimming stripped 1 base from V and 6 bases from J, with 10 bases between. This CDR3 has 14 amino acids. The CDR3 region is CASSQLRRGQPQHF. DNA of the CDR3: TGCGCCAGCAGTCAATTAAGGCGCGGTCAGCCCCAGCATTTT.

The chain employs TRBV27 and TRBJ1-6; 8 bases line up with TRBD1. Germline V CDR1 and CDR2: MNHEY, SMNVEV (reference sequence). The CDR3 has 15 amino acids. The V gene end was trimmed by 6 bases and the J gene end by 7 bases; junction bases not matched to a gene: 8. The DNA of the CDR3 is TGTGCCAGCAGGTATACAGGGGGTTGGAATTCACCCCTCCACTTT. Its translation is CASRYTGGWNSPLHF.